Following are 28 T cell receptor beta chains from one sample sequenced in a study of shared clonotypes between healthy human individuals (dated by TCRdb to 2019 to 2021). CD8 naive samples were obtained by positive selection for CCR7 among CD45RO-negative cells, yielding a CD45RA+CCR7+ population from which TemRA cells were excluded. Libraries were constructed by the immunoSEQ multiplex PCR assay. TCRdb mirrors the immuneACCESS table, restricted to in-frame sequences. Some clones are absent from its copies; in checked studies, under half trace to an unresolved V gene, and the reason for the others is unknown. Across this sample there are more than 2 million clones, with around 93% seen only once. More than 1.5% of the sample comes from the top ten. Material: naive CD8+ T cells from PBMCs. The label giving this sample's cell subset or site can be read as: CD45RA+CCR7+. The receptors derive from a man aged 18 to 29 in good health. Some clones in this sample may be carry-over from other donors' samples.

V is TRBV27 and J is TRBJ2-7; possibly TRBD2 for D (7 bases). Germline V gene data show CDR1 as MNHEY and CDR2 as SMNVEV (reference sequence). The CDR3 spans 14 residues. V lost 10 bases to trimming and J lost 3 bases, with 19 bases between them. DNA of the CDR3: TGTGCCACCTCAGTAAGGGGGGGGGACTACGAGCAGTACTTC. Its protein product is CATSVRGGDYEQYF.

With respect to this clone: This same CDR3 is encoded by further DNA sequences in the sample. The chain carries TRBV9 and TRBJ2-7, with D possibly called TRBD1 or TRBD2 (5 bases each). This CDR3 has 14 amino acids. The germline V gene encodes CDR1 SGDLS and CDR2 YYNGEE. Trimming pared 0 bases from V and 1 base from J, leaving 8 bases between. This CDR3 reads CASSVGRTSYEQYF. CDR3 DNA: TGTGCCAGCAGCGTAGGGAGGACATCCTACGAGCAGTACTTC.

CDR3 sequence reads: CSVDGYNEQFF. Here the CDR3 DNA reads TGCAGCGTTGACGGCTACAATGAGCAGTTCTTC. The chain links TRBV29-1 to TRBJ2-1; D not resolved. This CDR3 comprises 11 residues. Germline values: CDR1 SQVTM, CDR2 ANQGSEA. The germline V and J ends were trimmed by 3 bases and 3 bases, with 3 bases remaining between them.

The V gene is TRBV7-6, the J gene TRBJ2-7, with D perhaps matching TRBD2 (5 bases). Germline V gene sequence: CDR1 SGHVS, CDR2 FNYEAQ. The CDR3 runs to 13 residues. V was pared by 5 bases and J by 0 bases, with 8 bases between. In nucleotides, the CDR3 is TGTGCCAGCAGCGCGGGCAGCTCCTACGAGCAGTACTTC. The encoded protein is CASSAGSSYEQYF.

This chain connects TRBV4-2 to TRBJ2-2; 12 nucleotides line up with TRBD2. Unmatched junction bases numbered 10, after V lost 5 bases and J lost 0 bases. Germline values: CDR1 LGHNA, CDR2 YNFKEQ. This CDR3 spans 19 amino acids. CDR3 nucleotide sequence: TGTGCCAGCAGCGTCCGACTAGCGGGAGACCTAACGAACACCGGGGAGCTGTTTTTT. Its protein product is CASSVRLAGDLTNTGELFF.

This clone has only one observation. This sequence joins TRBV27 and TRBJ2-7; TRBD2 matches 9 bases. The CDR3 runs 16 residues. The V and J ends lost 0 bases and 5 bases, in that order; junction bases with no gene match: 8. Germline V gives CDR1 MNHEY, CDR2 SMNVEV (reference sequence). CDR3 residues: CASSLSRAGGGNEQYF. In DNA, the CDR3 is TGTGCCAGCAGTTTATCAAGGGCGGGAGGGGGTAACGAGCAGTACTTC.

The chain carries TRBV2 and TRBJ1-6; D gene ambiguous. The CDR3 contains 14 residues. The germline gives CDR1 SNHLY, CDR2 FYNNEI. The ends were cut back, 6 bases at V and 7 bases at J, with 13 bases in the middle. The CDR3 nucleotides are TGTGCCAGCAGACGCCTGAGAGGGAATTCACCCCTCCACTTT. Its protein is CASRRLRGNSPLHF.

The CDR3 sequence: CASSVEDQGPYGYTF. The CDR3 DNA is TGTGCCAGCAGCGTAGAGGACCAGGGTCCCTATGGCTACACCTTC. The chain employs TRBV9 and TRBJ1-2, with D perhaps matching TRBD1 (5 bases). The CDR3 is 15 amino acids. V lost 0 bases to trimming and J lost 4 bases, with 13 bases between them. Germline CDR1 and CDR2: SGDLS and YYNGEE.

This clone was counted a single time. DNA for the CDR3: TGTGCCAGCAGCCCCGGGACAGCGAATGGCTACACCTTC. Translation gives CASSPGTANGYTF. This chain connects TRBV7-2 to TRBJ1-2; 7 nucleotides agree with TRBD1. Per the germline V gene, CDR1 is SGHTA and CDR2 is FQGNSA. The CDR3 runs 13 residues. J lost 6 bases, V lost 5 bases, and 6 bases had no gene match. The full variable domain, in which reference TRBV7-2 and TRBJ1-2 provide the parts outside the CDR3, is GAGVSQSPSNKVTEKGKDVELRCDPISGHTALYWYRQSLGQGLEFLIYFQGNSAPDKSGLPSDRFSAERTGGSVSTLTIQRTQQEDSAVYLCASSPGTANGYTFGSGTRLTVV.

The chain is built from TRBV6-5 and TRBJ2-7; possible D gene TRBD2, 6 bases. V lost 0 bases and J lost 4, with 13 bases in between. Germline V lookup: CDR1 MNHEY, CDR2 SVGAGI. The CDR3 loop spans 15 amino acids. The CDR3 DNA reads TGTGCCAGCAGTTACTCCAGGGCTAGCGCTTACGAGCAGTACTTC. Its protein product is CASSYSRASAYEQYF.

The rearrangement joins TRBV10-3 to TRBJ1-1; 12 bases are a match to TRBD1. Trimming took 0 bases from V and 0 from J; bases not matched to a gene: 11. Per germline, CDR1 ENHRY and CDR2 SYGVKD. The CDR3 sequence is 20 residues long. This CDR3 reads CAISESFRDRGQLMNTEAFF. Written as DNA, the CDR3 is TGTGCCATCAGTGAGTCGTTCCGGGACAGGGGGCAACTAATGAACACTGAAGCTTTCTTT.

Here the CDR3 reads CASSPLGGGRPLEQYF. The CDR3 bases are TGTGCCAGCAGCCCCCTGGGGGGCGGACGACCTCTCGAGCAGTACTTC. The chain employs TRBV7-6 and TRBJ2-7, with D perhaps being TRBD1 or TRBD2 (6 bases each). Trimming removed 5 bases at V and 6 bases at J, with 23 bases between. CDR1 is SGHVS, CDR2 FNYEAQ, per germline. This CDR3 spans 16 amino acids.

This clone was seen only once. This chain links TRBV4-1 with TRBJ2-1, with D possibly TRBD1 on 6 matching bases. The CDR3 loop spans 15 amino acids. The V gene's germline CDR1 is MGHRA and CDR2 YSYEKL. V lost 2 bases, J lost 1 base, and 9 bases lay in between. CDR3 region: CASSQRQGSYNEQFF. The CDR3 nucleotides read TGCGCCAGCAGCCAAAGGCAGGGGTCCTACAATGAGCAGTTCTTC.

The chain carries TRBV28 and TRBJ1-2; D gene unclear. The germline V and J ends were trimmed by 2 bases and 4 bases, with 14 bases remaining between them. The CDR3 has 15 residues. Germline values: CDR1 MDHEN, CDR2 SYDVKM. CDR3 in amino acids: CASSLVVAASYGYTF. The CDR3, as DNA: TGTGCCAGCAGTTTAGTCGTGGCAGCCTCCTATGGCTACACCTTC.

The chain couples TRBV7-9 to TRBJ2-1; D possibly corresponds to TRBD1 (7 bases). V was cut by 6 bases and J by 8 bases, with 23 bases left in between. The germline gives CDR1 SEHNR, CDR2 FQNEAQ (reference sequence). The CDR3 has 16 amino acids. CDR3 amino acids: CASRDGGDRVVDEQFF. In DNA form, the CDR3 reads TGTGCCAGCAGGGACGGGGGTGACAGGGTAGTGGATGAGCAGTTCTTC.

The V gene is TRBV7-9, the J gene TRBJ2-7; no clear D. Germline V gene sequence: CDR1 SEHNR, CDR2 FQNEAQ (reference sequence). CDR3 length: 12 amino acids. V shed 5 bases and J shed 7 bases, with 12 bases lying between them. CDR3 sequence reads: CASSPAAGEQYF. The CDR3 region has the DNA TGTGCCAGCAGCCCCGCCGCCGGGGAGCAGTACTTC.

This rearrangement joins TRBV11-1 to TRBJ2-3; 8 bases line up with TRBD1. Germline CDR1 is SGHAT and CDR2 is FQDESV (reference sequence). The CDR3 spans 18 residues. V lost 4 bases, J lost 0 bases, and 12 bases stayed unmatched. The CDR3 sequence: CASSSGGLDRDSTDTQYF. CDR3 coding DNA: TGTGCCAGCAGCTCAGGAGGTCTGGACAGGGATAGCACAGATACGCAGTATTTT.

The CDR3 loop is CASSVPGVAGASGELFF. DNA for the CDR3: TGTGCCAGCAGCGTACCCGGGGTAGCGGGAGCGTCCGGGGAGCTGTTTTTT. V usage is TRBV9 and J usage is TRBJ2-2; TRBD2 agrees at 9 bases. J gave up 6 bases and V 1 base, and 10 bases lay outside the gene matches. Germline CDR1 reads SGDLS; CDR2 reads YYNGEE. The length of the CDR3 is 17 residues. Drawing the rest from reference TRBV9 and TRBJ2-2, the complete variable domain is DSGVTQTPKHLITATGQRVTLRCSPRSGDLSVYWYQQSLDQGLQFLIQYYNGEERAKGNILERFSAQQFPDLHSELNLSSLELGDSALYFCASSVPGVAGASGELFFGEGSRLTVL.

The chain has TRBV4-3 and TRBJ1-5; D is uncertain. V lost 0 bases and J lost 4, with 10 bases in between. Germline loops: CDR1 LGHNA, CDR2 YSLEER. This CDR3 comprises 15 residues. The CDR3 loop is CASSQDWAGNQPQHF. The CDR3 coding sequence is TGCGCCAGCAGCCAAGATTGGGCAGGTAATCAGCCCCAGCATTTT.

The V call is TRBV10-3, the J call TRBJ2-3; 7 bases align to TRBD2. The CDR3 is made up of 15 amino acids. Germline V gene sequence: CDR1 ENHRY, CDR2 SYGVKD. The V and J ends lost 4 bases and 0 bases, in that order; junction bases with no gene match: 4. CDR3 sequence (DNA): TGTGCCATCAGTGGGCCTAGCGGAAGCACAGATACGCAGTATTTT. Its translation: CAISGPSGSTDTQYF.

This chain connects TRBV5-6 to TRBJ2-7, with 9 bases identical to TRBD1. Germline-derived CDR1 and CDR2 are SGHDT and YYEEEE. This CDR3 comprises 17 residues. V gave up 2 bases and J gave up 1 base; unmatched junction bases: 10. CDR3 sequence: CASSLDRDREASYEQYF. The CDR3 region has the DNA TGTGCCAGCAGCTTAGACCGGGACAGGGAGGCATCCTACGAGCAGTACTTC.

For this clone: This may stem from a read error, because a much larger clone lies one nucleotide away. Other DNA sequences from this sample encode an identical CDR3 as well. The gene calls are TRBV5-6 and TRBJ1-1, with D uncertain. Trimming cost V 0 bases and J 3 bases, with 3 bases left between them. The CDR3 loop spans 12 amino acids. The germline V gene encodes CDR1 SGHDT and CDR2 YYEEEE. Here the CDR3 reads CASSLVDTEAFF. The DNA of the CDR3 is TGTGCCAGCAGCTTGGTGGACACTGAAGCTTTCTTT.

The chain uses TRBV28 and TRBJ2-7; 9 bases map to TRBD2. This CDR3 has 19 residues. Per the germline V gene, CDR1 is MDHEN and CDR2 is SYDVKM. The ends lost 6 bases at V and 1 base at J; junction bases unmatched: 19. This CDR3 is CASSPIKNSGLAVSYEQYF. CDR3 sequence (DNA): TGTGCCAGCAGCCCTATCAAAAACTCGGGACTAGCAGTTTCCTACGAGCAGTACTTC.

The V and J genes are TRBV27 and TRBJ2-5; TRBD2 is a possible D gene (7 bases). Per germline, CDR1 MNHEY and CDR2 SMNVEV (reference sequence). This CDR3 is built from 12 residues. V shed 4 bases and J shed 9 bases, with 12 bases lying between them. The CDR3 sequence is CASSSEGGAQYF. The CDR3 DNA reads TGTGCCAGCAGTTCCGAGGGGGGGGCCCAGTACTTC.

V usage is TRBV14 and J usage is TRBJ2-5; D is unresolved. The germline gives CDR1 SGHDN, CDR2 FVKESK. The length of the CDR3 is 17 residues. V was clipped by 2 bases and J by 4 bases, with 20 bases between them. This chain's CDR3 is CASSQIPTVVFGETQYF. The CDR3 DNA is TGTGCCAGCAGCCAAATTCCAACAGTAGTGTTTGGAGAGACCCAGTACTTC.

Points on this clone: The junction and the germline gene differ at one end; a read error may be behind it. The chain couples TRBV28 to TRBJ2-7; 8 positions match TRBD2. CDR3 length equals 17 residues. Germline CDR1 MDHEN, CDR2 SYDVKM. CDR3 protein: CASRLSYSGTSSYEQYF. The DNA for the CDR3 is TGTGCCAGCAGATTATCCTATAGCGGGACGAGCTCCTACGAGCAGTACTTC. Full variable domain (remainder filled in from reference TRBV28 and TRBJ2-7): DVKVTQSSRYLVKRTGEKVFLECVQDMDHENMFWYRQDPGLGLRLIYFSYDVKMKEKGDIPEGYSVSREKKERFSLILESASTNQTSMYLCASRLSYSGTSSYEQYFGPGTRLTVT.

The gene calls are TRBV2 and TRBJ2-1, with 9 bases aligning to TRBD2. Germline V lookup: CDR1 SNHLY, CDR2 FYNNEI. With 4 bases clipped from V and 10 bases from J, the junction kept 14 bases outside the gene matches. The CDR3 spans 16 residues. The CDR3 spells CASSVQREATNMEQFF. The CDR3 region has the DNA TGTGCCAGCAGTGTGCAGCGGGAGGCCACCAACATGGAGCAGTTCTTC. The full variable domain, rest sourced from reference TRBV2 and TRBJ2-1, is EPEVTQTPSHQVTQMGQEVILRCVPISNHLYFYWYRQILGQKVEFLVSFYNNEISEKSEIFDDQFSVERPDGSNFTLKIRSTKLEDSAMYFCASSVQREATNMEQFFGPGTRLTVL.

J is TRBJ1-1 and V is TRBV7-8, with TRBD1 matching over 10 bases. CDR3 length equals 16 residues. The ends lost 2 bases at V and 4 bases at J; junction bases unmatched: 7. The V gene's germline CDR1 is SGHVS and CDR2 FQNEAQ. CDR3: CASSLPPDRGGTEAFF. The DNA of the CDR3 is TGTGCCAGCAGCTTACCTCCGGACAGGGGGGGCACTGAAGCTTTCTTT. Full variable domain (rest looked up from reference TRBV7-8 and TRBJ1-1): GAGVSQSPRYKVAKRGQDVALRCDPISGHVSLFWYQQALGQGPEFLTYFQNEAQLDKSGLPSDRFFAERPEGSVSTLKIQRTQQEDSAVYLCASSLPPDRGGTEAFFGQGTRLTVV.